The 20 T cell receptor beta chains in this list originate from one sample, sequenced in a study of cytomegalovirus exposure and HLA in healthy donors (dated by TCRdb to about 2017). The method behind the library was the immunoSEQ multiplex PCR assay. For the multiplex PCR, a mixture combining 60 forward primers for TCR Vbeta segments and 13 reverse primers for TCR Jbeta segments was used. The table was pulled from immuneACCESS by TCRdb, which kept in-frame rearrangements only. Such tables lose some clones; where checked, under half of the loss comes from unresolved V genes, and the rest has no known cause. Here the sample has about 200,000 clones; about 81% occur a single time. The ten top clones hold approximately 2.5% of the sample. The sample taken for sequencing was PBMCs. Receptor source: a woman aged 40 to 50 in good health and CMV-seronegative.

The rearrangement links TRBV5-1 to TRBJ2-3, with no clear D. This CDR3 has 15 amino acids. V was pared by 1 base and J by 2 bases, with 11 bases between. Per germline, CDR1 SGHRS and CDR2 YFSETQ. The chain's CDR3 is CASSLSPPPTDTQYF. DNA for the CDR3: TGCGCCAGCAGCTTGAGCCCCCCTCCCACAGATACGCAGTATTTT.

The chain links TRBV2 to TRBJ1-3, with TRBD1 as a possible D gene (5 bases). Germline V gene lookup returns CDR1 SNHLY and CDR2 FYNNEI. The CDR3 consists of 14 residues. V shed 6 bases and J shed 2 bases, with 11 bases lying between them. This CDR3 reads CASRVGQAGNTIYF. The DNA for the CDR3 is TGTGCCAGCAGGGTGGGGCAGGCTGGAAACACCATATATTTT.

The chain employs TRBV30 and TRBJ1-4, with 11 bases that match TRBD1. Germline loops: CDR1 GTSNPN, CDR2 SVGIG (reference sequence). With 4 bases clipped from V and 5 bases from J, the junction kept 3 bases outside the gene matches. CDR3 length: 14 residues. The CDR3 DNA reads as TGTGCCTGGACCCGGGACAGGGGGAATGAAAAACTGTTTTTT. This sequence encodes CAWTRDRGNEKLFF.

The V call is TRBV11-2, the J call TRBJ2-7; 10 nucleotides align to TRBD2. The CDR3 loop spans 14 amino acids. Germline values: CDR1 SGHAT, CDR2 FQNNGV. The V segment lost 6 bases and the J segment 3 bases; nucleotides outside the gene matches: 5. The CDR3 region has the DNA TGTGCCAGCAGAACCCTAGCGGGAGTCTACGAGCAGTACTTC. Translating it yields CASRTLAGVYEQYF.

The chain combines TRBV5-1 with TRBJ2-1, with TRBD1 matching over 7 bases. The CDR3 is 15 residues long. V gave up 0 bases and J gave up 4 bases; unmatched junction bases: 4. CDR1 and CDR2 from the germline V gene are SGHRS and YFSETQ. The CDR3 sequence: CASSLGTGLYNEQFF. CDR3 bases: TGCGCCAGCAGCTTGGGGACAGGACTTTACAATGAGCAGTTCTTC.

The genes are TRBV7-9 and TRBJ1-1; weak D call: TRBD1 (6 bases). Germline CDR1 SEHNR, CDR2 FQNEAQ (reference sequence). The CDR3 is 14 residues long. The V end lost 5 bases, the J end lost 5 bases, and 15 bases lay between the germline ends. The CDR3 sequence: CASSKIRDKTEAFF. DNA of the CDR3: TGTGCCAGCAGCAAGATTAGGGACAAGACTGAAGCTTTCTTT.

The genes are TRBV11-2 and TRBJ1-1, with D unclear. V was clipped by 1 base and J by 8 bases, with 14 bases between them. The CDR3 has 14 residues. Germline V gives CDR1 SGHAT, CDR2 FQNNGV. The CDR3 coding sequence is TGTGCCAGCAGCTTAGCGGCGGGAGAACCCGAAGCTTTCTTT. Its protein product is CASSLAAGEPEAFF.

The genes are TRBV4-1 and TRBJ2-2; TRBD1 matches 7 bases. The CDR3 consists of 17 residues. V gave up 4 bases and J gave up 3 bases; unmatched junction bases: 11. Germline loops: CDR1 MGHRA, CDR2 YSYEKL. CDR3 sequence: CASSRETGLIYTGELFF. CDR3 bases: TGCGCCAGCAGCCGAGAGACAGGGCTTATTTACACCGGGGAGCTGTTTTTT.

The rearrangement joins TRBV19 to TRBJ2-7; maybe TRBD1 (5 bases). The CDR3 spans 15 residues. CDR1 is LNHDA, CDR2 SQIVND, per germline (reference sequence). Between the trimmed V and J ends, which lost 3 bases and 3 bases, there was a span of 15 bases. CDR3 coding DNA: TGTGCCAGTAGTATTGGTGGCAGGGTGCTCTACGAGCAGTACTTC. Translated, it gives CASSIGGRVLYEQYF.

The rearrangement links TRBV27 to TRBJ2-3; D gene unclear. The V end was cut by 7 bases, the J end by 7 bases, with 18 bases between. Germline-derived CDR1 and CDR2 are MNHEY and SMNVEV (reference sequence). The CDR3 sequence is 14 residues long. CDR3 DNA: TGTGCCAGCATCCCCTCCGTATCCGTTCATACGCAGTATTTT. The encoded protein is CASIPSVSVHTQYF.

The V gene is TRBV19, the J gene TRBJ2-3; 9 bases are a match to TRBD1. V lost 8 bases, J lost 2 bases, and 5 bases stayed unmatched. Germline values: CDR1 LNHDA, CDR2 SQIVND (reference sequence). The CDR3 runs to 14 residues. CDR3 in amino acids: CASRDRDYTDTQYF. CDR3 coding DNA: TGTGCCAGTCGGGACAGGGATTACACAGATACGCAGTATTTT.

The chain combines TRBV19 with TRBJ1-1; TRBD1 is a possible D gene (5 bases). V lost 3 bases and J lost 6, with 14 bases in between. CDR3 length: 14 amino acids. Per the germline V gene, CDR1 is LNHDA and CDR2 is SQIVND (reference sequence). This CDR3 is CASSMSGGRSEAFF. CDR3 DNA: TGTGCCAGTAGTATGTCCGGGGGGAGGTCTGAAGCTTTCTTT.

This clone came up a few times. V is TRBV29-1 and J is TRBJ1-1, with D possibly matching TRBD1 (5 bases). CDR1 and CDR2 from the germline V gene are SQVTM and ANQGSEA. Between the trimmed V and J ends, which lost 7 bases and 0 bases, there was a span of 12 bases. The CDR3 consists of 13 residues. CDR3 in amino acids: CSALRGMNTEAFF. In DNA form, the CDR3 reads TGCAGCGCGCTGCGGGGGATGAACACTGAAGCTTTCTTT.

This clone was found once. CDR3 in DNA: TGTGCCAGCAGGTCGGGACTAGCCCCATTCAATGAGCAGTTCTTC. Translated: CASRSGLAPFNEQFF. The chain has TRBV27 and TRBJ2-1; 9 nucleotides align to TRBD2. Germline V gene sequence: CDR1 MNHEY, CDR2 SMNVEV (reference sequence). Trimming cost V 6 bases and J 6 bases; bases outside gene matches: 9. The CDR3 consists of 15 residues.

The chain employs TRBV7-3 and TRBJ2-7, with TRBD1 matching 9 bases. The V gene's germline CDR1 is SGHTA and CDR2 FQGTGA. V lost 5 bases, J lost 5 bases, and 10 bases stayed unmatched. The CDR3 consists of 15 residues. Here the CDR3 DNA reads TGTGCCAGCAGCCCTGGGACAGGGCGGACGGACGAGCAGTACTTC. This codes for CASSPGTGRTDEQYF.

The table lists this clone with a few counts. V gene TRBV6-6 combines with J gene TRBJ2-7; D is undetermined. The V gene lost 5 bases and the J gene lost 3 bases, with 8 bases spanning the gap. Germline-derived CDR1 and CDR2 are MNHNY and SVGAGI (reference sequence). The CDR3 is 12 residues long. The CDR3 nucleotides read TGTGCCAGCAGTCAGAACAGCTACGAGCAGTACTTC. This translates into CASSQNSYEQYF.

The J gene is TRBJ1-1, the V gene TRBV18; D uncertain. CDR1 is KGHSH and CDR2 is LQKENI in the germline V gene. Trimming left V 0 bases short and J 0 bases short, with 17 bases between. The CDR3 is 18 amino acids. CDR3 loop: CASSPPRGRAALNTEAFF. CDR3 nucleotides: TGTGCCAGCTCACCACCGAGAGGGCGGGCTGCCTTGAACACTGAAGCTTTCTTT.

V usage is TRBV2 and J usage is TRBJ1-1; 7 nucleotides agree with TRBD1. Germline loops: CDR1 SNHLY, CDR2 FYNNEI. The J segment lost 1 base and the V segment lost 2 bases, leaving 1 base of the junction unmatched. This CDR3 is 14 amino acids long. The CDR3 sequence: CASSERTGNTEAFF. CDR3 coding DNA: TGTGCCAGCAGTGAAAGGACAGGGAACACTGAAGCTTTCTTT.

This clone was detected a few times. V gene TRBV19 combines with J gene TRBJ2-3; the D gene is possibly TRBD2 (5 bases). Looked up from germline, CDR1 is LNHDA and CDR2 is SQIVND (reference sequence). V was shortened by 2 bases and J by 5 bases, with 20 bases between the two germline ends. The CDR3 spans 17 residues. In DNA, the CDR3 is TGTGCCAGTAGTATATCATCCCGAGGGATAGAGAAAGATACGCAGTATTTT. This sequence encodes CASSISSRGIEKDTQYF.

The chain joins TRBV19 to TRBJ2-3, with D possibly being TRBD2 (6 bases). The V and J ends lost 3 bases and 1 base respectively, with 8 bases between them. The germline V gene encodes CDR1 LNHDA and CDR2 SQIVND (reference sequence). The CDR3 is 14 amino acids. The CDR3 sequence is CASSIAGRTDTQYF. CDR3 coding DNA: TGTGCCAGTAGTATCGCGGGACGCACAGATACGCAGTATTTT.